These T cell receptor beta chains were read from a single sample in a study of human T cells and chemical hapten exposure. TCRdb re-called the 5' RACE reads through MiXCR, storing one row per CDR3 protein. The table includes roughly 81,000 distinct CDR3 sequences, more than 7% detected once. Receptor source: a male donor in good health. The CDR3 runs from the conserved cysteine through the conserved F or W. The D gene is left open where the match is weak. Expanded clones are given a class, and other clones once, few, many or no size at all.

j_call: TRBJ2-7; v_call: TRBV7-9; d_call: NA; clone_size: many; cdr3_aa: CASSFPRVGASEQYF; cdr3_nt: TGTGCCAGCAGCTTTCCGAGGGTAGGGGCGTCCGAGCAGTACTTC
j_call: TRBJ1-3; v_call: TRBV19; d_call: TRBD1; clone_size: NA; cdr3_aa: CASTDSGQALSGNTIYF; cdr3_nt: TGTGCCAGTACAGATAGTGGACAGGCCCTCTCTGGAAACACCATATATTTT
j_call: TRBJ2-1; v_call: TRBV7-9; d_call: TRBD1; clone_size: few; cdr3_aa: CASSVPGQGNEQFF; cdr3_nt: TGTGCCAGCAGCGTACCGGGACAGGGGAATGAGCAGTTCTTC
j_call: TRBJ2-7; v_call: TRBV4-3; d_call: TRBD1; clone_size: NA; cdr3_aa: CASSPYGTGGSWEQYF; cdr3_nt: TGCGCCAGCAGCCCGTACGGGACAGGGGGTTCCTGGGAGCAGTACTTC
j_call: TRBJ1-5; v_call: TRBV6-6; d_call: NA; clone_size: many; cdr3_aa: CASSYYVEGGNQPQHF; cdr3_nt: TGTGCCAGCAGTTACTACGTGGAGGGAGGGAATCAGCCCCAGCATTTT
j_call: TRBJ2-1; v_call: TRBV27; d_call: TRBD2; clone_size: NA; cdr3_aa: CASSLGLGYNEQFF; cdr3_nt: TGTGCCAGCAGTTTGGGACTAGGTTACAATGAGCAGTTCTTC
j_call: TRBJ1-1; v_call: TRBV3-1; d_call: TRBD1; clone_size: few; cdr3_aa: CASSQKGANTEAFF; cdr3_nt: TGTGCCAGCAGCCAGAAGGGGGCTAACACTGAAGCTTTCTTT
j_call: TRBJ2-1; v_call: TRBV20-1; d_call: NA; clone_size: many; cdr3_aa: CSALPEIGSIRNEQFF; cdr3_nt: TGCAGTGCTTTACCTGAAATCGGGAGCATCCGCAATGAGCAGTTCTTC
j_call: TRBJ2-3; v_call: TRBV6-2/TRBV6-3; d_call: NA; clone_size: many; cdr3_aa: CASSYNGPQYF; cdr3_nt: TGTGCCAGCAGTTACAACGGGCCGCAGTATTTT
j_call: TRBJ2-3; v_call: TRBV29-1; d_call: TRBD1; clone_size: NA; cdr3_aa: CSAERGRSTDTQYF; cdr3_nt: TGCAGCGCAGAAAGGGGGCGCAGCACAGATACGCAGTATTTT
j_call: TRBJ2-3; v_call: TRBV13; d_call: TRBD2; clone_size: many; cdr3_aa: CASSLFLTSGSALQGDTQYF; cdr3_nt: TGTGCCAGCAGCTTATTCCTGACTAGCGGGAGTGCCCTACAAGGGGATACGCAGTATTTT
j_call: TRBJ1-4; v_call: TRBV6-5; d_call: NA; clone_size: NA; cdr3_aa: CASSYGGANEKLFF; cdr3_nt: TGTGCCAGCAGTTACGGGGGAGCTAATGAAAAACTGTTTTTT
j_call: TRBJ2-1; v_call: TRBV12-3/TRBV12-4; d_call: NA; clone_size: NA; cdr3_aa: CASSSPNEQFF; cdr3_nt: TGTGCCAGCAGTTCCCCCAATGAGCAGTTCTTC
j_call: TRBJ2-7; v_call: TRBV20-1; d_call: TRBD1; clone_size: many; cdr3_aa: CSADSPRGEQYF; cdr3_nt: TGCAGTGCGGATAGTCCCAGGGGGGAGCAGTACTTC
j_call: TRBJ1-1; v_call: TRBV18; d_call: NA; clone_size: many; cdr3_aa: CASSLERYEAFF; cdr3_nt: TGTGCCAGCTCACTTGAGCGTTATGAAGCTTTCTTT